Each of the 25 T cell receptor beta chains below was sequenced from the same sample in a study of blood T cell repertoires in COVID-19 (dated by TCRdb to between 2020 and 2021). The library relied on the immunoSEQ multiplex PCR assay. TCRdb took this table from immuneACCESS and kept in-frame rearrangements with V and J called. Such tables lack part of the clones; where checked against another copy, unresolved V genes explain under half of the gap, and the rest is unexplained. Counted in this sample were approximately 250,000 clones; 84% of them appeared once. Around 9.2% of the sample lies in the top ten. Sequenced material: peripheral blood. These receptors were obtained from a human donor in a cohort sampled during active COVID-19.

The chain carries TRBV7-9 and TRBJ2-3, with 9 bases that match TRBD1. The CDR3 sequence is 17 residues long. The V and J ends lost 4 bases and 1 base, in that order; junction bases with no gene match: 9. The germline V gene has CDR1 SEHNR and CDR2 FQNEAQ (reference sequence). The chain's CDR3 is CASSSPGTGFGTDTQYF. In nucleotides, the CDR3 is TGTGCCAGCAGCTCACCCGGGACAGGGTTTGGCACAGATACGCAGTATTTT. Looking up the rest from reference TRBV7-9 and TRBJ2-3 gives the full variable domain: DTGVSQNPRHKITKRGQNVTFRCDPISEHNRLYWYRQTLGQGPEFLTYFQNEAQLEKSRLLSDRFSAERPKGSFSTLEIQRTEQGDSAMYLCASSSPGTGFGTDTQYFGPGTRLTVL.

The chain recombines TRBV5-6 with TRBJ1-6, with 7 bases that match TRBD1. The CDR3 has 14 residues. Germline V CDR1 and CDR2: SGHDT, YYEEEE. The V segment lost 4 bases and the J segment 10 bases; nucleotides outside the gene matches: 8. CDR3 sequence reads: CASSVPQGNSPLHF. In nucleotides, the CDR3 is TGTGCCAGCAGCGTACCACAGGGGAACTCACCCCTCCACTTT. The full variable domain, completed using reference TRBV5-6 and TRBJ1-6, is DAGVTQSPTHLIKTRGQQVTLRCSPKSGHDTVSWYQQALGQGPQFIFQYYEEEERQRGNFPDRFSGHQFPNYSSELNVNALLLGDSALYLCASSVPQGNSPLHFGNGTRLTVT.

The V call is TRBV5-4, the J call TRBJ2-7; 8 bases map to TRBD2. Germline V gives CDR1 SGHNT, CDR2 YYREEE (reference sequence). The CDR3 is 15 amino acids. With 0 bases clipped from V and 2 bases from J, the junction kept 4 bases outside the gene matches. The CDR3 loop is CASSLGTSSPYEQYF. The DNA for the CDR3 is TGTGCCAGCAGCTTGGGGACTAGCAGTCCCTACGAGCAGTACTTC.

The chain uses TRBV3-1 (or the pseudogene TRBV3-2) and TRBJ1-3, with D maybe TRBD1 (6 bases). The CDR3 runs to 15 residues. The V gene's germline CDR1 is LGHDT and CDR2 YNNKEL (reference sequence). Trimming removed 3 bases at V and 4 bases at J, with 13 bases between. CDR3 in amino acids: CASSQLQGYGNTIYF. DNA for the CDR3: TGTGCCAGCAGCCAGTTACAGGGATACGGAAACACCATATATTTT.

This sequence joins TRBV2 and TRBJ2-3; tentatively, D is TRBD2 (6 bases). This CDR3 spans 14 amino acids. V shed 7 bases and J shed 3 bases, with 14 bases lying between them. The germline CDR1 and CDR2 sequences are SNHLY and FYNNEI. The CDR3 sequence is CASILMGGTDTQYF. The CDR3 DNA is TGTGCCAGCATATTGATGGGGGGTACAGATACGCAGTATTTT.

The V call is TRBV27, the J call TRBJ2-7, with 11 bases lining up with TRBD1. The germline V gene has CDR1 MNHEY and CDR2 SMNVEV (reference sequence). V lost 6 bases, J lost 7 bases, and 14 bases stayed unmatched. The length of the CDR3 is 16 residues. CDR3 amino acids: CASSPQSGTGGGEQYF. DNA for the CDR3: TGTGCCAGCAGCCCCCAGTCCGGGACAGGGGGGGGTGAGCAGTACTTC.

The rearrangement links TRBV7-8 to TRBJ1-2, with 8 bases lining up with TRBD1. This CDR3 contains 14 residues. The V gene's germline CDR1 is SGHVS and CDR2 FQNEAQ. Losses at the gene ends were 6 bases for V and 6 bases for J; bases not matched to a gene: 9. The CDR3 nucleotides are TGTGCCAGCAGAAAAGACAGGGGAGGTCATGGCTACACCTTC. It encodes CASRKDRGGHGYTF. Variable domain in full (rest from reference TRBV7-8 and TRBJ1-2): GAGVSQSPRYKVAKRGQDVALRCDPISGHVSLFWYQQALGQGPEFLTYFQNEAQLDKSGLPSDRFFAERPEGSVSTLKIQRTQQEDSAVYLCASRKDRGGHGYTFGSGTRLTVV.

CDR3 loop: CASSLSRNEQFF. Here the CDR3 DNA reads TGTGCCAGCAGCCTATCCCGGAATGAGCAGTTCTTC. The chain recombines TRBV7-9 with TRBJ2-1; no definite D call. V lost 5 bases, J lost 7 bases, and 9 bases lay in between. The germline CDR1 and CDR2 sequences are SEHNR and FQNEAQ (reference sequence). The CDR3 runs 12 residues.

This chain links TRBV5-4 with TRBJ1-2, with 8 bases that match TRBD1. Losses at the gene ends were 0 bases for V and 7 bases for J; bases not matched to a gene: 14. Per the germline V gene, CDR1 is SGHNT and CDR2 is YYREEE (reference sequence). CDR3 length: 17 amino acids. CDR3 loop: CASSLGTGTPLGGGYTF. CDR3 sequence (DNA): TGTGCCAGCAGCTTGGGGACAGGGACTCCCTTAGGGGGTGGCTACACCTTC. The complete variable domain, with remaining parts taken from reference TRBV5-4 and TRBJ1-2, reads ETGVTQSPTHLIKTRGQQVTLRCSSQSGHNTVSWYQQALGQGPQFIFQYYREEENGRGNFPPRFSGLQFPNYSSELNVNALELDDSALYLCASSLGTGTPLGGGYTFGSGTRLTVV.

This clone was seen once. The chain employs TRBV28 and TRBJ2-1, with 8 bases aligning to TRBD1. The CDR3 has 15 residues. V shed 5 bases and J 9 bases; nucleotides not matched to a gene: 12. Germline lookup yields CDR1 MDHEN and CDR2 SYDVKM. In DNA, the CDR3 is TGTGCCAGCAGTGCCGGGACAGGAATGTTTGGTGAGCAGTTCTTC. Translating gives CASSAGTGMFGEQFF.

V usage is TRBV6-6 and J usage is TRBJ1-6, with D maybe TRBD1 (6 bases). Germline V gene lookup returns CDR1 MNHNY and CDR2 SVGAGI (reference sequence). The V end was cut by 6 bases, the J end by 5 bases, with 20 bases between. The length of the CDR3 is 17 residues. CDR3 sequence: CASRRQVSPSDNSPLHF. The DNA of the CDR3 is TGTGCCAGCAGACGACAGGTGTCACCTTCTGATAATTCACCCCTCCACTTT.

This clone is a singleton in its sample. This chain uses TRBV5-4 with TRBJ1-5; 9 nucleotides match TRBD1. The CDR3 runs to 14 residues. Germline V lookup: CDR1 SGHNT, CDR2 YYREEE (reference sequence). Germline trimming cut 4 bases from V and 7 bases from J; bases unmatched to any gene: 6. CDR3 nucleotide sequence: TGTGCCAGCAGCAGGACAGGGGAAAGCCAGCCCCAGCATTTT. Protein product: CASSRTGESQPQHF.

The gene calls are TRBV4-3 and TRBJ2-3; 12 bases are a match to TRBD2. The J segment lost 1 base and the V segment lost 4 bases, leaving 0 bases of the junction unmatched. Per germline, CDR1 LGHNA and CDR2 YSLEER. The CDR3 has 15 residues. The DNA of the CDR3 is TGCGCCAGCAGCCCTAGCGGGGGGGGCACAGATACGCAGTATTTT. This sequence encodes CASSPSGGGTDTQYF.

The V gene is TRBV3-1 (or the pseudogene TRBV3-2), the J gene TRBJ2-5; TRBD2 matches at 7 bases. This CDR3 is built from 14 residues. With 3 bases clipped from V and 3 bases from J, the junction kept 4 bases outside the gene matches. CDR1 and CDR2 (germline): LGHDT, YNNKEL (reference sequence). The CDR3 sequence: CASSHRDYKETQYF. CDR3 bases: TGTGCCAGCAGCCACCGGGACTACAAAGAGACCCAGTACTTC.

This chain uses TRBV6-2 or TRBV6-3 with TRBJ2-1; TRBD2 matches 8 bases. V was clipped by 4 bases and J by 9 bases; unmatched bases: 2. This CDR3 spans 12 amino acids. The germline CDR1 and CDR2 sequences are MNHEY and SVGEGT. CDR3 nucleotides: TGTGCCAGCAGTTTCGGGACTAGTGAGCAGTTCTTC. This encodes CASSFGTSEQFF.

CDR3 region: CASSPQGIYGYTF. CDR3 DNA sequence: TGTGCCAGCAGTCCACAGGGGATCTATGGCTACACCTTC. The chain is built from TRBV28 and TRBJ1-2, with 7 bases identical to TRBD1. V shed 5 bases, J shed 4 bases, and the junction held 4 bases outside the gene matches. Germline CDR1 MDHEN, CDR2 SYDVKM. The length of the CDR3 is 13 residues.

This clone has just a few counts. The rearrangement joins TRBV6-2 or TRBV6-3 to TRBJ1-5, with 9 bases that match TRBD1. The CDR3 consists of 13 residues. The germline CDR1 and CDR2 sequences are MNHEY and SVGEGT. Trimming cost V 2 bases and J 11 bases; bases outside gene matches: 4. CDR3 region: CASSYTRTGAQHF. The CDR3 DNA reads TGTGCCAGCAGTTACACCAGGACAGGGGCCCAGCATTTT.

The chain carries TRBV27 and TRBJ2-5, with TRBD2 matching over 13 bases. The CDR3 is 18 residues long. V dropped 3 bases and J dropped 9; count of bases not matched to a gene: 16. Germline V gene lookup returns CDR1 MNHEY and CDR2 SMNVEV (reference sequence). For the CDR3, the DNA is TGTGCCAGCAGTTTGGTACCGGGACTAGCGGGGCCGAGGACGGCCCAGTACTTC. It is translated as CASSLVPGLAGPRTAQYF.

V is TRBV12-5 and J is TRBJ1-6; 9 nucleotides agree with TRBD1. Germline CDR1 reads LGHNT; CDR2 reads FRNRAP. This CDR3 region has 17 residues. With 0 bases clipped from V and 3 bases from J, the junction kept 3 bases outside the gene matches. The CDR3 spells CASGLVRTGVYNSPLHF. CDR3 bases: TGTGCTAGTGGTTTGGTACGGACAGGGGTCTATAATTCACCCCTCCACTTT.

V and J are TRBV5-1 and TRBJ2-1, with D tentatively TRBD1 (6 bases). The germline V and J ends were trimmed by 3 bases and 2 bases, with 12 bases remaining between them. CDR1 and CDR2 (germline): SGHRS, YFSETQ. The CDR3 is 15 residues long. CDR3 loop: CASSSRDTAYNEQFF. CDR3 nucleotides: TGCGCCAGCAGCTCCCGGGACACTGCCTACAATGAGCAGTTCTTC. Filled out from reference TRBV5-1 and TRBJ2-1, the complete variable domain reads KAGVTQTPRYLIKTRGQQVTLSCSPISGHRSVSWYQQTPGQGLQFLFEYFSETQRNKGNFPGRFSGRQFSNSRSEMNVSTLELGDSALYLCASSSRDTAYNEQFFGPGTRLTVL.

The gene calls are TRBV1 and TRBJ2-1; the table's D call, TRBD2, has no DNA check behind it. TRBV1 counts as a pseudogene. The CDR3 totals 15 residues. CDR3 in amino acids: CTSSQNGGSYNEQFF. DNA for the CDR3: TGCACCAGCAGCCAAAACGGGGGCTCCTACAATGAGCAGTTCTTC.

The CDR3 reads CASSLGPGNTEAFF. The DNA for the CDR3 is TGTGCCAGCAGCTTAGGTCCCGGGAACACTGAAGCTTTCTTT. This chain uses TRBV13 with TRBJ1-1; no definite D call. The CDR3 extends over 14 amino acids. Trimming shortened V by 0 bases and J by 1 base, and 6 bases separated the two germline ends. Germline V gives CDR1 PRHDT, CDR2 FYEKMQ (reference sequence).

This rearrangement joins TRBV28 to TRBJ1-2, with a possible D match to TRBD1 (5 bases). CDR3 size: 12 residues. V was clipped by 6 bases and J by 5 bases, with 10 bases between them. The germline gives CDR1 MDHEN, CDR2 SYDVKM. CDR3 in amino acids: CASRGEVYGYTF. The CDR3 DNA sequence: TGTGCCAGCAGGGGGGAGGTATATGGCTACACCTTC.

The chain employs TRBV19 and TRBJ1-1; a possible D gene is TRBD1 (6 bases). The CDR3 contains 15 residues. CDR1 is LNHDA, CDR2 SQIVND, per germline (reference sequence). Trimming removed 4 bases from V and 1 base from J, with 13 bases in between. The CDR3 loop reads CASSTKQGRNTEAFF. The CDR3 DNA reads as TGTGCCAGTAGTACAAAACAGGGAAGGAACACTGAAGCTTTCTTT.

The rearrangement links TRBV6-5 to TRBJ2-7; 7 bases are shared with TRBD2. Trimming cost V 8 bases and J 0 bases; bases outside gene matches: 7. Germline assignment: CDR1 MNHEY and CDR2 SVGAGI. This CDR3 comprises 14 residues. The CDR3 is CASFPTSSSYEQYF. The DNA of the CDR3 is TGTGCCAGCTTCCCGACTAGCAGCTCCTACGAGCAGTACTTC.